This T cell receptor (beta chain) was sequenced in a study of blood T cell repertoires in COVID-19 (dated by TCRdb to about 2020). For the study in its entirety: Samples covering the acute and convalescent phases of COVID-19 were provided by collaborators in the United States, Italy and Spain. Samples came from the ongoing ImmuneRACE study (first 160 participants) plus 1,254 subjects from 6 global collaborators. The material from the prospective study consisted of cDNA or gDNA derived from T cells, B-cell-depleted T cells, or PBMCs. Where available, HLA class I and class II types were taken from metadata supplied by the sample provider and were not determined by assay-based typing. The repertoires were released in a freely available public database meant as a resource for research on the immune response to SARS-CoV-2. The dataset comprised deeply sampled blood TCRbeta repertoires from subjects exposed to, actively infected with, or recovered from COVID-19. Sample metadata almost always included a de-identified subject ID, COVID-19 status, age in years and sex.

The CDR3 sequence holds 15 residues, the cysteine and phenylalanine included. The DNA shown is the 45-base CDR3, in frame from base 1. V is pruned by 5 bases and J by 6 bases, leaving 8 bases of the junction without a gene match. Sequences LNHDA (CDR1) and SQIVND (CDR2) are obtained from the germline V gene (reference sequence). Notes on this clone: Its antigen is currently not known. Base-call qualities are not available, and no considerably larger clone is one nucleotide away.

The collaborating institutions used their own protocols to collect whole blood in K2EDTA tubes. For TCRbeta analysis, collaborator samples were shipped as frozen whole blood, as isolated PBMCs, or as DNA extracted from either sample type. Broader findings and caveats from the paper: Clinical and demographic metadata were provided uncurated, with the amount varying by source and participant.

The immunoSEQ Assay, a bias-controlled multiplex PCR, was used to amplify TCRbeta CDR3 regions from genomic DNA. For the original study's pipeline: Within the assay, amplification of reference gene primers was used to estimate how many nucleated cells each sample contained. To quantify the absolute abundance of each unique TCRbeta CDR3 rearrangement, sequence reads were collapsed and filtered. For each sample, productive Simpson clonality was calculated as the square root of Simpson's diversity index over productive rearrangements. TCRdb's version of the immuneACCESS table is confined to in-frame rearrangements and falls short of the full clone set. An unresolved V gene accounts for under half of the shortfall where checked; the remainder is of unknown origin. V, J and clone size derive from that table, while D and trimming were established from the DNA sequence. The sample table shows just under 95,000 clones, and approximately 80% are seen once. The biggest ten clones account for about 20% of the sample.

The chain was built from TRBV19 and TRBJ1-4; the central 8 bases match TRBD1. Specimen: peripheral blood. The TCR was taken from a human donor in a cohort sampled during active COVID-19. The CDR3 region has the sequence CASSHPGGADEKLFF. Here is the DNA: TGTGCCAGTAGTCATCCAGGGGGCGCGGATGAAAAACTGTTTTTT.